The next 5 T cell receptor beta chains were all read from a single sample in a study of cytomegalovirus exposure and HLA in healthy donors. Primers for the PCR totalled 60 Vbeta and 13 Jbeta. Some clones are missing from TCRdb's copy, which holds only in-frame ones; the method was immunoSEQ multiplex PCR. This sample has around 140,000 clones, with 60% to 80% found just once. Sequencing input: PBMCs. These receptors came from a woman in her sixties or seventies in good health and CMV-seronegative.

This chain uses TRBV19 with TRBJ1-6; 9 nucleotides agree with TRBD1. V dropped 5 bases and J dropped 9; count of bases not matched to a gene: 11. Germline CDR1 is LNHDA and CDR2 is SQIVND (reference sequence). This CDR3 spans 16 amino acids. In nucleotides, the CDR3 is TGTGCCAGTAGTCGGGACAGGGAAATAATTGGTTCACCCCTCCACTTT. The encoded protein is CASSRDREIIGSPLHF.

The chain joins TRBV29-1 to TRBJ1-2; the D gene is possibly TRBD1 (6 bases). Trimming left V 7 bases short and J 8 bases short, with 23 bases between. The V gene's germline CDR1 is SQVTM and CDR2 ANQGSEA. The CDR3 is 14 amino acids. Written as DNA, the CDR3 is TGCAGCGCCATTGACAGGTCATCTTTTTACGGCTACACCTTC. Protein product: CSAIDRSSFYGYTF.

This clone came up a few times. This chain uses TRBV7-9 with TRBJ1-1, with TRBD1 matching over 11 bases. In germline, CDR1 is SEHNR, CDR2 FQNEAQ (reference sequence). The CDR3 has 15 amino acids. The trim removed 3 bases at V and 1 base at J, leaving 1 base unmatched. This CDR3 is CASSLGTGGNTEAFF. Written as DNA, the CDR3 is TGTGCCAGCAGCTTGGGGACAGGGGGGAACACTGAAGCTTTCTTT. The full variable domain, its missing parts supplied by reference TRBV7-9 and TRBJ1-1, is DTGVSQNPRHKITKRGQNVTFRCDPISEHNRLYWYRQTLGQGPEFLTYFQNEAQLEKSRLLSDRFSAERPKGSFSTLEIQRTEQGDSAMYLCASSLGTGGNTEAFFGQGTRLTVV.

J is TRBJ2-5 and V is TRBV5-1, with 9 positions matching TRBD2. Germline assignment: CDR1 SGHRS and CDR2 YFSETQ. The CDR3 totals 15 residues. Losses at the gene ends were 1 base for V and 1 base for J; bases not matched to a gene: 2. The CDR3 is CASSLLSGGQETQYF. The CDR3 DNA follows: TGCGCCAGCAGCTTGCTTAGCGGGGGCCAAGAGACCCAGTACTTC.

CDR3 in DNA: TGTGCCAGTAAGGGACAGACGGAGACCCAGTACTTC. Its translation: CASKGQTETQYF. The chain uses TRBV19 and TRBJ2-5, with 7 bases that match TRBD1. The CDR3 runs 12 residues. The junction had 4 bases not matched to a gene; V was cut back by 7 bases and J by 5 bases. The V gene's germline CDR1 is LNHDA and CDR2 SQIVND (reference sequence).